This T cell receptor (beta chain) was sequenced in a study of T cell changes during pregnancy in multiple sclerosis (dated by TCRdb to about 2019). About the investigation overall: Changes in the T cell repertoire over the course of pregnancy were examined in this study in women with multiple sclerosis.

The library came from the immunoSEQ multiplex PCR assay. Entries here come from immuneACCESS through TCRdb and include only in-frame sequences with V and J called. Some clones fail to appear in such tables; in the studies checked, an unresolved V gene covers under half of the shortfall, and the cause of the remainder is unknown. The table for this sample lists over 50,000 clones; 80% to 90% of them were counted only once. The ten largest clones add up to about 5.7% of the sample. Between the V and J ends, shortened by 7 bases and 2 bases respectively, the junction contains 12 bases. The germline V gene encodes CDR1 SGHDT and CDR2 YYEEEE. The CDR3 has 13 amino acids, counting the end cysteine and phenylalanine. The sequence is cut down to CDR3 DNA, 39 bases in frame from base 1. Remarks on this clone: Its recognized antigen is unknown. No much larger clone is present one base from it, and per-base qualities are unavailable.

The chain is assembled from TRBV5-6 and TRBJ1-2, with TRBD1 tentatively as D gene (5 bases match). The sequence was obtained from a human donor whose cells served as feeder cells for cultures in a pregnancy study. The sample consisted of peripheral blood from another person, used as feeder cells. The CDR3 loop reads CASLQESNYGYTF. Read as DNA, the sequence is TGTGCCAGCCTACAGGAGTCAAACTATGGCTACACCTTC.